This T cell receptor beta chain originates from a study of blood T cell repertoires in COVID-19. Sequencing used immunoSEQ multiplex PCR; TCRdb keeps in-frame clones, though not all of them. This sample yields some 48,000 clones, of which 70% to 85% are seen a single time; roughly 5.8% belongs to the top ten. This clone was detected once. V was clipped by 5 bases and J by 2 bases, with 6 bases between them. The CDR3 runs to 12 residues. The source material was PBMCs or T cells enriched from blood (not recorded which). The TCR originated in a woman in her forties or fifties with acute COVID-19. The chain is built from TRBV12-3 or TRBV12-4 and TRBJ1-2; a possible D gene is TRBD1 (5 bases). CDR3 DNA sequence: TGTGCCAGCAGTCCAGGGAACTATGGCTACACCTTC. Translating gives CASSPGNYGYTF.